This entry concerns a single T cell receptor beta chain. The antigen is not known. The data originate from a study of CD8+CD57+ T cells in acquired aplastic anemia. Overall study: On average, sorted CD4+ and CD8+ cells gave about 3.1 ug of DNA. Study-wide results and limits: Overlapping CD8+ CDR3 repertoires of patients and controls contained roughly 27 shared sequences.

The ends lost 4 bases at V and 7 bases at J; junction bases unmatched: 6. CDR3 length: 14 residues. The germline V gene has CDR1 SQVTM and CDR2 ANQGSEA. Sequenced patients had shown CD8+CD57+ cell expansion by flow cytometry. Patient blood was sampled before any therapy had been received. Genomic DNA, serving as template, underwent TCR beta VDJ and CDR3 profiling. TCRdb passed the reads through MiXCR, listing each CDR3 protein once. Altogether some 170,000 distinct CDR3 sequences are present, around 50% being singletons, with the ten largest covering 0.85% to 1.2%. V usage is TRBV29-1 and J usage is TRBJ1-5, with 11 bases fitting TRBD1. This TCR was sampled from a human donor with aplastic anemia. Sequencing was done on a sample of sorted CD4+, CD8+, or CD8+CD57+ T cells (not recorded which) from PBMCs. CDR3 sequence reads: CSVVGQGAMQPQHF. The CDR3 nucleotides are TGCAGCGTTGTAGGACAGGGGGCAATGCAGCCCCAGCATTTT.